These 4 T cell receptor beta chains were all obtained from the same sample, sequenced in a study of vaccination and CD4 T cells after COVID-19 (dated by TCRdb to the early 2020s). Libraries were prepared through PCR. The sequencer listed for this sample is Illumina iSeq 100. At the Johns Hopkins FTIC core, DNA from the cultured CD4+ T cells underwent TCR sequencing with the Oncomine TCR Beta short-read assay. The public reads were quality trimmed at Q25 with fastp and then assembled into clones with MiXCR by TCRdb, keeping productive beta chains. Each CDR3 protein gets just one entry, which takes the most common genes and DNA from the rows behind it. This sample is represented by approximately 21,000 distinct CDR3 sequences; 55% of them were singletons. The leading ten clones occupy around 9% of the sample. This specimen's treatment or condition label, per the study, means: approximately nine-day PBMC culture with coronavirus spike peptide pools or control peptides (ViraFEST assay).

These receptors' antigens are unknown. Sequences were obtained from CD4+ T cells from blood, cultured in vitro. The receptors derive from a human donor who had recovered from COVID-19.

This clonotype was seen once. CDR3 DNA sequence: TGTGCCAGCAGCTCCAGAGGGGGCAACTCCTACAATGAGCAGTTCTTC. Encoded protein: CASSSRGGNSYNEQFF. The rearrangement links TRBV5-4 to TRBJ2-1, with TRBD1 matching over 7 bases. Germline CDR1 is SGHNT and CDR2 is YYREEE (reference sequence). Trimming removed 3 bases from V and 0 bases from J; junction bases left unmatched: 6. The CDR3 is 16 amino acids.

This CDR3 is CASSYSNGLDQPQHF. Here the CDR3 DNA reads TGTGCCAGCAGTTACTCGAACGGGTTGGATCAGCCCCAGCATTTT. This chain joins TRBV6-5 and TRBJ1-5, with D unresolved. Per germline, CDR1 MNHEY and CDR2 SVGAGI. V gave up 0 bases and J gave up 5 bases, with 11 bases separating them. This CDR3 is 15 amino acids long.

The rearrangement joins TRBV2 to TRBJ2-6; D unresolved. Germline assignment: CDR1 SNHLY and CDR2 FYNNEI. V was clipped by 6 bases and J by 0 bases, with 3 bases between them. This CDR3 contains 13 residues. DNA of the CDR3: TGTGCCAGCAGCCTCTCTGGGGCCAACGTCCTGACTTTC. This gives the protein CASSLSGANVLTF. The full variable domain, rest sourced from reference TRBV2 and TRBJ2-6, is EPEVTQTPSHQVTQMGQEVILRCVPISNHLYFYWYRQILGQKVEFLVSFYNNEISEKSEIFDDQFSVERPDGSNFTLKIRSTKLEDSAMYFCASSLSGANVLTFGAGSRLTVL.

The V call is TRBV4-2, the J call TRBJ1-1; D uncertain. The CDR3 is made up of 13 amino acids. Trimming removed 1 base at V and 3 bases at J, with 6 bases between. Germline loops: CDR1 LGHNA, CDR2 YNFKEQ. CDR3 region: CASSQVADTEAFF. In DNA, the CDR3 is TGTGCCAGCAGCCAAGTCGCGGACACTGAAGCTTTCTTT.